The T cell receptor (beta chain) under discussion was sequenced for a study of blood T cell repertoires in COVID-19. Only in-frame clones appear in the TCRdb table, and some are missing; sequencing was by immunoSEQ multiplex PCR. The repertoire includes over 150,000 clones, more than 70% of them detected once, and roughly a fifth sits in the top ten. Sequencing was carried out using peripheral blood. The receptor was isolated from a woman aged 70 to 79 who had recovered from COVID-19.

The CDR3 nucleotides are TGTGCCAGCAGCCCCGGCGGATCTCTCTATGGCTACACCTTC. It codes for CASSPGGSLYGYTF. The V call is TRBV3-1 (or the pseudogene TRBV3-2), the J call TRBJ1-2; no reliable D call. The germline CDR1 and CDR2 sequences are LGHDT and YNNKEL (reference sequence). The CDR3 is 14 residues long. The V and J ends lost 4 bases and 4 bases respectively, with 13 bases between them.